Listed below are T cell receptor beta chains from one sample, sequenced in a study of cytotoxic CD8 clonotypes in ibrutinib-treated CLL. Produced via immunoSEQ multiplex PCR; TCRdb's table is partial and in-frame only. The data hold tens of thousands of clones, with more than 60% observed a single time. Source: PBMCs, taken after 12 months of ibrutinib treatment. Source of these receptors: a human donor with chronic lymphocytic leukemia. Each CDR3 is given without its conserved first and last residue.

V gene: TRBV27; J gene: TRBJ2-3; CDR3 protein: ASSPFNPVGRTDTQY
V gene: TRBV6-6; J gene: TRBJ2-7; CDR3 protein: ASSYRGFSYEQY
V gene: TRBV11-2; J gene: TRBJ2-1; CDR3 protein: ASSLVHRAGAPLYNEQF
V gene: TRBV28; J gene: TRBJ1-1; CDR3 protein: ASSDPGRNTEAF
V gene: TRBV6-6; J gene: TRBJ2-7; CDR3 protein: ASSSPTSNYEQY
V gene: TRBV6-4; J gene: TRBJ1-5; CDR3 protein: ASNPQGVCPQH
V gene: TRBV5-4; J gene: TRBJ1-2; CDR3 protein: ASSLARDYYGYT
V gene: TRBV7-7; J gene: TRBJ2-7; CDR3 protein: ASSLSEKSYEQY
V gene: TRBV9; J gene: TRBJ1-4; CDR3 protein: ASSAGQGALSNEKLF
V gene: TRBV9; J gene: TRBJ2-3; CDR3 protein: ASSGGLAGDTDTQY
V gene: TRBV7-7; J gene: TRBJ2-1; CDR3 protein: ASSLTQGSYNEQF
V gene: TRBV19; J gene: TRBJ2-5; CDR3 protein: ASSRRDSSSPITRGTQY
V gene: TRBV5-1; J gene: TRBJ2-1; CDR3 protein: ASSLGLAGYNEQF
V gene: TRBV5-4; J gene: TRBJ2-5; CDR3 protein: ASRTVGGVETQY
V gene: TRBV11-1; J gene: TRBJ2-7; CDR3 protein: ASSPDRKTGILEQY
V gene: TRBV9; J gene: TRBJ1-1; CDR3 protein: ASNLGVANTEAF
V gene: TRBV4-1; J gene: TRBJ2-7; CDR3 protein: ASSQVGRPSSYEQY
V gene: TRBV28; J gene: TRBJ1-4; CDR3 protein: ASITAGSPNEKLF
V gene: TRBV5-5; J gene: TRBJ2-7; CDR3 protein: ASSLADEQY
V gene: TRBV27; J gene: TRBJ2-5; CDR3 protein: ASSLSRPGLAGDPLKTQY
V gene: TRBV19; J gene: TRBJ1-1; CDR3 protein: ASSMGRLNTEAF
V gene: TRBV19; J gene: TRBJ1-2; CDR3 protein: ASSLPRGLGLNYGYT
V gene: TRBV6-1; J gene: TRBJ2-1; CDR3 protein: ASSVIRGLGNEQF
V gene: TRBV6-5; J gene: TRBJ2-2; CDR3 protein: ASTPWQGNTGELF